This T cell receptor beta chain was retrieved from a study of CD8 T cells in ankylosing spondylitis. Study-wide points: Past research had described some motif variants in reactive arthritis synovial fluid and blood. Characteristic, it appeared, of ankylosing spondylitis blood was a TCR beta motif of 7 or 8 highly homologous variants. Disease-linked clones proved CD8+ and comparatively uncommon in peripheral blood.

This clonotype has only a few counts. Its specificity is unknown. The V end was cut by 0 bases, the J end by 8 bases, with 23 bases between. Germline CDR1 and CDR2: MGHRA and YSYEKL. The CDR3 extends over 18 amino acids. Scientists made TCR beta libraries using quantitative 5'-RACE with molecular barcodes. From the 5' RACE reads, TCRdb called clonotypes with MiXCR, one entry per CDR3 protein. The sample lists a few hundred thousand distinct CDR3 sequences; about a fifth were seen once. The sequencing input was blood, either unsorted or a sorted T cell fraction (not recorded which). The source of this sequence is a male donor with ankylosing spondylitis. This chain uses TRBV4-1 with TRBJ1-3; the D gene is possibly TRBD1 (6 bases). As DNA, the CDR3 is TGCGCCAGCAGCCAAGAACAGGCTCCGAACAGGGATTTTGACACCATATATTTT. It encodes CASSQEQAPNRDFDTIYF.